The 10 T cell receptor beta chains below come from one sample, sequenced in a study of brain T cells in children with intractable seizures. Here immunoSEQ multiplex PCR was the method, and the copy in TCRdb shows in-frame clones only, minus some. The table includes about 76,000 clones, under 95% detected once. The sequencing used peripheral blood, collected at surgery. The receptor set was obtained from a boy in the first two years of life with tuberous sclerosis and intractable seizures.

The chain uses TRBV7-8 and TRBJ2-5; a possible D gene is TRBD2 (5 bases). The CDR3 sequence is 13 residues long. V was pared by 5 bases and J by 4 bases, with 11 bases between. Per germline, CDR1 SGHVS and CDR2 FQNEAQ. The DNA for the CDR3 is TGTGCCAGCAGCCGGGGTTTCGGAGAGACCCAGTACTTC. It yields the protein CASSRGFGETQYF.

The CDR3 is CASSEGQGLSTGELFF. The CDR3 nucleotides are TGTGCCAGCAGTGAAGGACAGGGATTAAGCACCGGGGAGCTGTTTTTT. The chain combines TRBV25-1 with TRBJ2-2; 8 bases align to TRBD1. The CDR3 sequence is 16 residues long. Germline assignment: CDR1 MGHDK and CDR2 SYGVNS. Trimming at V came to 2 bases and at J to 4 bases, leaving 6 bases not matched to a gene.

CDR3 sequence: CASSPTTGTTYEQYF. CDR3 nucleotides: TGTGCCAGCAGCCCGACTACCGGGACTACGTACGAGCAGTACTTC. The chain carries TRBV7-2 and TRBJ2-7; 7 nucleotides align to TRBD2. Trimming removed 5 bases from V and 4 bases from J; junction bases left unmatched: 11. The CDR3 has 15 residues. The germline V gene encodes CDR1 SGHTA and CDR2 FQGNSA.

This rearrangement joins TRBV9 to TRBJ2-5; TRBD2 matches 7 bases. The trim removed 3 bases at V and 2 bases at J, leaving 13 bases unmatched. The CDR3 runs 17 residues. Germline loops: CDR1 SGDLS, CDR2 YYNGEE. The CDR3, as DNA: TGTGCCAGCAGCGAGAGGGCCGGACTAGGGGTACAAGAGACCCAGTACTTC. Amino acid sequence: CASSERAGLGVQETQYF.

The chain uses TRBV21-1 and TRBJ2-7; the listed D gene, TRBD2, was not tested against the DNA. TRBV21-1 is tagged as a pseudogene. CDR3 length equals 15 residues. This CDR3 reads CASSPRWEKGYEQYF. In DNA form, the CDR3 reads TGTGCCAGCAGCCCTCGGTGGGAGAAAGGCTACGAGCAGTACTTC.

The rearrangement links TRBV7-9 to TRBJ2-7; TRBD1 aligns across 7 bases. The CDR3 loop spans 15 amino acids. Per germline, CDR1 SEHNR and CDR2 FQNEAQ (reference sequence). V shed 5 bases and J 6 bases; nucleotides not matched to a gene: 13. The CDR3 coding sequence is TGTGCCAGCAGCGTAACAGGGGCTGTCGGGCCCGAGCAGTACTTC. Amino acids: CASSVTGAVGPEQYF.

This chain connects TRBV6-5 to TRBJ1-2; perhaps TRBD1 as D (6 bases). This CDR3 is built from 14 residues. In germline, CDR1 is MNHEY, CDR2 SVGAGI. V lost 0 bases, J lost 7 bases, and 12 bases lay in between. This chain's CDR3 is CASSYSFGTSGYTF. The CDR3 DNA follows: TGTGCCAGCAGTTACTCTTTCGGGACATCTGGCTACACCTTC.

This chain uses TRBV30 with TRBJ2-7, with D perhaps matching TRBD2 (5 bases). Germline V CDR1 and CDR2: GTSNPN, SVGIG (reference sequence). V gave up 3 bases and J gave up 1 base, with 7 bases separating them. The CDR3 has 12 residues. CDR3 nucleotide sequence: TGTGCCTGGAGAGGCGGGTCCTACGAGCAGTACTTC. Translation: CAWRGGSYEQYF.

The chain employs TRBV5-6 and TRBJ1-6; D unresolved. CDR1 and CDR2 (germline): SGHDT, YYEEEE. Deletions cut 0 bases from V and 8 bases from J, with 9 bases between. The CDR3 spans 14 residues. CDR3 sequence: CASSLGRGDSPLHF. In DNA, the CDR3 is TGTGCCAGCAGCTTGGGGAGAGGCGATTCACCCCTCCACTTT. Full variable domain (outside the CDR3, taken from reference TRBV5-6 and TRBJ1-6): DAGVTQSPTHLIKTRGQQVTLRCSPKSGHDTVSWYQQALGQGPQFIFQYYEEEERQRGNFPDRFSGHQFPNYSSELNVNALLLGDSALYLCASSLGRGDSPLHFGNGTRLTVT.

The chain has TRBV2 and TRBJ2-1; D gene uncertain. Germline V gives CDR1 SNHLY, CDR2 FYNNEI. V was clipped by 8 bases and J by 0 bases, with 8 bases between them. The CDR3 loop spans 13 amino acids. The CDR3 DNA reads TGTGCCAGCGCTGAGGACTCCTACAATGAGCAGTTCTTC. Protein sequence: CASAEDSYNEQFF.